Below, one T cell receptor (beta chain) is given with its context. Its antigen is as yet unknown. Under the authors' procedure: A productive frequency of 2.59 x 10-5 was the lowest detectable. Measured with immunoSEQ multiplex PCR; TCRdb has only the in-frame clones, and not every one. V, J and clone size derive from that table, while D and trimming were established from the DNA sequence. The top ten hold approximately 4% of the sample, which has roughly 34,000 clones, approximately 80% seen once. The sample comes from a study of STAT5B mutations in CD4+ large granular lymphocyte leukemia. Study results and caveats: Compared with healthy controls (2/35), patient top clones favored TRBV06 (8/27). Patient CD4-sorted repertoires stayed more clonal than healthy ones after leukemic-clone removal.

Controls came from buffy coats of healthy blood donors. The CDR3 runs to 14 residues. Germline CDR1 is SGHDN and CDR2 is FVKESK. V gave up 1 base and J gave up 2 bases, with 6 bases separating them. The sequenced sample was CD4+ T cells from blood buffy coats. V gene TRBV14 combines with J gene TRBJ1-3; unclear D gene. The sequence came from a human donor in good health. In DNA, the CDR3 is TGTGCCAGCAGCCAAGCCGTGCCTGGAAACACCATATATTTT. Its protein is CASSQAVPGNTIYF.